Listed below are T cell receptor beta chains from one sample, sequenced in a study of cytomegalovirus exposure and HLA in healthy donors. TCRdb's copy holds only in-frame clones and misses some; the assay was immunoSEQ multiplex PCR. The sample shows 250,000 to 350,000 clones, roughly 85% of them seen only once. The specimen sequenced was PBMCs. These receptors were taken from a man in his forties in good health and CMV-seropositive. The CDR3 runs from the conserved cysteine through the conserved F or W. A D gene is named only where the DNA matches it firmly. The size entry is marked missing in some rows and otherwise reads once, few, many or a size class.

j_call | v_call | clone_size | d_call | cdr3_aa | cdr3_nt
TRBJ1-1 | TRBV11-1 | - | TRBD1 | CASSVYGTGRMNTEAFF | TGTGCCAGCAGCGTTTATGGGACAGGGCGGATGAACACTGAAGCTTTCTTT
TRBJ2-3 | TRBV6-1 | once | TRBD2 | CASSEAERSGGRSGSRSDTQYF | TGTGCCAGCAGTGAAGCCGAGAGGAGTGGAGGGCGTAGCGGGAGTAGATCAGATACGCAGTATTTT
TRBJ2-1 | TRBV5-1 | - | TRBD2 | CASSLGLAVNNEQFF | TGCGCCAGCAGCTTGGGACTAGCGGTAAACAATGAGCAGTTCTTC
TRBJ2-7 | TRBV6-5 | few | - | CASSYSSADSYEQYF | TGTGCCAGCAGTTACTCGAGTGCGGACTCCTACGAGCAGTACTTC
TRBJ2-1 | TRBV7-8 | - | TRBD2 | CASSRAGTYNEQFF | TGTGCCAGCAGCCGAGCGGGAACCTACAATGAGCAGTTCTTC
TRBJ1-6 | TRBV7-9 | - | TRBD1 | CASSSVTGTNSPLHF | TGTGCCAGCAGCTCTGTGACAGGGACCAATTCACCCCTCCACTTT
TRBJ2-7 | TRBV5-1 | - | - | CASSGTLYEQYF | TGCGCCAGCAGCGGGACTCTTTACGAGCAGTACTTC
TRBJ2-1 | TRBV27 | - | - | CASSLSIRVDEQFF | TGTGCCAGCAGTTTATCGATCAGGGTTGATGAGCAGTTCTTC
TRBJ2-1 | TRBV4-3 | - | TRBD2 | CASSQLAPSGTLYNEQFF | TGCGCCAGCAGCCAACTTGCTCCTAGCGGGACCCTCTACAATGAGCAGTTCTTC
TRBJ1-5 | TRBV19 | once | TRBD1 | CASRGQGQNQPQHF | TGTGCCAGCAGAGGACAGGGTCAAAATCAGCCCCAGCATTTT
TRBJ1-5 | TRBV2 | - | TRBD1 | CASRAQGGSNQPQHF | TGTGCCAGCAGAGCACAGGGGGGCAGCAATCAGCCCCAGCATTTT
TRBJ2-1 | TRBV7-2 | - | TRBD1 | CASSLQGALGNEQFF | TGTGCCAGCAGCTTACAGGGGGCGCTGGGTAATGAGCAGTTCTTC
TRBJ1-2 | TRBV28 | - | TRBD1 | CASSAKTGRHYGYTF | TGTGCCAGCAGTGCCAAGACAGGGAGACACTATGGCTACACCTTC
TRBJ2-1 | TRBV7-2 | once | - | CASSLVPQGNEQFF | TGTGCCAGCAGCTTAGTCCCCCAGGGTAATGAGCAGTTCTTC
TRBJ1-2 | TRBV5-8 | - | - | CASSKPGTGPNYGYTF | TGTGCCAGCAGTAAGCCGGGAACAGGGCCCAACTATGGCTACACCTTC
TRBJ2-1 | TRBV9 | - | TRBD2 | CASSPRVLAGVNEQFF | TGTGCCAGCAGCCCCAGAGTACTAGCGGGAGTTAATGAGCAGTTCTTC
TRBJ1-1 | TRBV5-4 | - | - | CASSLGGTVDTEAFF | TGTGCCAGCAGCTTGGGCGGGACCGTAGACACTGAAGCTTTCTTT
TRBJ1-1 | TRBV7-9 | - | - | CASSHGGTEAFF | TGTGCCAGCAGCCACGGGGGCACTGAAGCTTTCTTT
TRBJ1-3 | TRBV25-1 | - | TRBD1 | CASSQGGSGNTIYF | TGTGCCAGCAGCCAGGGGGGCTCTGGAAACACCATATATTTT
TRBJ1-5 | TRBV5-4 | - | - | CASSLWGGNQPQHF | TGTGCCAGCAGCTTGTGGGGGGGGAATCAGCCCCAGCATTTT
TRBJ2-1 | TRBV9 | - | TRBD1 | CASSAGQGARREQFF | TGTGCCAGCAGCGCCGGACAGGGGGCCAGGCGGGAGCAGTTCTTC
TRBJ2-7 | TRBV19 | many | TRBD1 | CASSREGQDGSYEQYF | TGTGCCAGTAGTAGAGAGGGACAGGATGGCTCCTACGAGCAGTACTTC
TRBJ1-1 | TRBV5-5 | - | - | CASSLGVRGTEAFF | TGTGCCAGCAGCTTGGGGGTAAGGGGCACTGAAGCTTTCTTT
TRBJ1-5 | TRBV7-9 | - | TRBD1 | CASSLVGQGAEQPQHF | TGTGCCAGCAGCTTAGTAGGACAGGGAGCGGAGCAGCCCCAGCATTTT
TRBJ1-1 | TRBV28 | - | TRBD1 | CASSLVRGGGTEAFF | TGTGCCAGCAGTTTAGTTAGAGGGGGCGGGACTGAAGCTTTCTTT